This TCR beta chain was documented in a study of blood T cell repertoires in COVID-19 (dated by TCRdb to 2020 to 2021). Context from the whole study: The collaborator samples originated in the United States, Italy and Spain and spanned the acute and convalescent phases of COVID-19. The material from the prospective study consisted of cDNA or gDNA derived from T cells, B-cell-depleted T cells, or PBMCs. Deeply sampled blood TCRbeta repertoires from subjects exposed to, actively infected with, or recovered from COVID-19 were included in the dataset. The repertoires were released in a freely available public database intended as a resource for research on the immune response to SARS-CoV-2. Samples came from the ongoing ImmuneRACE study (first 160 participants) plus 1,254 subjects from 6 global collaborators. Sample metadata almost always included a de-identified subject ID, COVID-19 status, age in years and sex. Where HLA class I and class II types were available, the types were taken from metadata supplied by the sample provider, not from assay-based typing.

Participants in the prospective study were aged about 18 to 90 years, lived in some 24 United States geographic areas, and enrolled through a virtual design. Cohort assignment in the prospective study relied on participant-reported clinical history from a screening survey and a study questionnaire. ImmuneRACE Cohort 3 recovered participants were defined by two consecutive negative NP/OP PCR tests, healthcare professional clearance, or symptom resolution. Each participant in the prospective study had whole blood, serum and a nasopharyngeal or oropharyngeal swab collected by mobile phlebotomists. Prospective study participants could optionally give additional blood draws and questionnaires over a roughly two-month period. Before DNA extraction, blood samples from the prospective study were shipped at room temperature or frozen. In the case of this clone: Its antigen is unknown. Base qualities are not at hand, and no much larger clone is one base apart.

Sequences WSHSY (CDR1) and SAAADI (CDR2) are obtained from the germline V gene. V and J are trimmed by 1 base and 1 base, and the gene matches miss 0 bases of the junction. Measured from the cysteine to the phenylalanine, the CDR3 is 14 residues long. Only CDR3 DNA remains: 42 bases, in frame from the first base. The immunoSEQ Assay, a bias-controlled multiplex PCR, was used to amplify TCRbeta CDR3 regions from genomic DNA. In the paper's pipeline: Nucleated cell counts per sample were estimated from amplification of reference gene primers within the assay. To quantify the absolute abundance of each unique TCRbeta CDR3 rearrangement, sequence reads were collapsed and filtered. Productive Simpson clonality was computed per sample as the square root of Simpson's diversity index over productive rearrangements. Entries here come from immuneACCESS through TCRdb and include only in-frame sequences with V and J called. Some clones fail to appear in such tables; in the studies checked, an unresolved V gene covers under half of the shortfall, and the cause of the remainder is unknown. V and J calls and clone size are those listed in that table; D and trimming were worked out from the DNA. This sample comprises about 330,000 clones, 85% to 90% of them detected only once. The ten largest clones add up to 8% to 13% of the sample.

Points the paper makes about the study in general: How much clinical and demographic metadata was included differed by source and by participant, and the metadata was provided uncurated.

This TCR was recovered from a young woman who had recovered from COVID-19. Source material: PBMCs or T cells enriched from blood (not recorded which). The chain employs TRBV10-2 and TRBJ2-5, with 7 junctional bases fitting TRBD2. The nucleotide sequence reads TGCGCCAGCAGTGAGTGGGAGGGCCAAGAGACCCAGTACTTC. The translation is CASSEWEGQETQYF.